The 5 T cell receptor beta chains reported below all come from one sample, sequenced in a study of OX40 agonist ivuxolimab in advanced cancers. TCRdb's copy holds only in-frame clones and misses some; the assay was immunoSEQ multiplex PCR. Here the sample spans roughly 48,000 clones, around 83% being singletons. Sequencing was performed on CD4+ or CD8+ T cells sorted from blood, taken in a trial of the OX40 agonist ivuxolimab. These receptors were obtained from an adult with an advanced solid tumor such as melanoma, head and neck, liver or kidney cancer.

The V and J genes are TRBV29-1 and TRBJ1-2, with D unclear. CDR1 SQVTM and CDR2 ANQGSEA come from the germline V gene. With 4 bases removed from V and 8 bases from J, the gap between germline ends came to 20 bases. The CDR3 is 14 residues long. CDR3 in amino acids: CSVVTMARAEGYTF. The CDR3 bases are TGCAGCGTTGTTACCATGGCTCGGGCTGAGGGCTACACCTTC.

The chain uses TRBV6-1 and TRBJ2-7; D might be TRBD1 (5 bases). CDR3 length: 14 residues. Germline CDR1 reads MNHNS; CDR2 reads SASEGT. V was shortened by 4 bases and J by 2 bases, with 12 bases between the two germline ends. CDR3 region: CASSALRVPYEQYF. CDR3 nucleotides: TGTGCCAGCAGTGCGCTCAGGGTCCCCTACGAGCAGTACTTC.

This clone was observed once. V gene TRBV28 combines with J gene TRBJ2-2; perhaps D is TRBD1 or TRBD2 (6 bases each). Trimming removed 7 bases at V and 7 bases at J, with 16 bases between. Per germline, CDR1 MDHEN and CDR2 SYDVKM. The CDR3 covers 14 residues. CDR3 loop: CASTLGGMNGELFF. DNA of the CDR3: TGTGCCAGCACCTTAGGGGGGATGAACGGGGAGCTGTTTTTT. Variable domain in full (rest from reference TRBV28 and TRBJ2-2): DVKVTQSSRYLVKRTGEKVFLECVQDMDHENMFWYRQDPGLGLRLIYFSYDVKMKEKGDIPEGYSVSREKKERFSLILESASTNQTSMYLCASTLGGMNGELFFGEGSRLTVL.

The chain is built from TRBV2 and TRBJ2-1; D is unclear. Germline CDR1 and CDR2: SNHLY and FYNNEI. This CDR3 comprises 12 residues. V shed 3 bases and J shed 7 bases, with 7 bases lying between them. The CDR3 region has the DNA TGTGCCAGCAGTGACGATGCTAATGAGCAGTTCTTC. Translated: CASSDDANEQFF.

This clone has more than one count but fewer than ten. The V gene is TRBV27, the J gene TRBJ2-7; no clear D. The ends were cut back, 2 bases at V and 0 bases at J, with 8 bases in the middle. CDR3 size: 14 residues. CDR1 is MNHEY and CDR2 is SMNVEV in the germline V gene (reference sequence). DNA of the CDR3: TGTGCCAGCAGTTTAAAGGGTAGCTCCTACGAGCAGTACTTC. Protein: CASSLKGSSYEQYF.